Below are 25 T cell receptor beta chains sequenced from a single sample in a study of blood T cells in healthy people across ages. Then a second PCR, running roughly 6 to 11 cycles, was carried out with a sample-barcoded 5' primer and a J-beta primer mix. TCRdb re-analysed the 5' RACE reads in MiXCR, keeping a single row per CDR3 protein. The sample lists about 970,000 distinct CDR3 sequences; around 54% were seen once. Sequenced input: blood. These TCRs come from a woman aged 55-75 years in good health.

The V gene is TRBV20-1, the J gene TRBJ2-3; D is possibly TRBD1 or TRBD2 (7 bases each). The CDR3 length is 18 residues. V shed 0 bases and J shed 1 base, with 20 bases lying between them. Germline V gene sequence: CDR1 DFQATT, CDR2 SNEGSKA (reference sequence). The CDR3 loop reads CSARDRGGRGTRTDTQYF. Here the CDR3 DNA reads TGCAGTGCTAGAGACAGGGGGGGTAGGGGGACACGCACAGATACGCAGTATTTT.

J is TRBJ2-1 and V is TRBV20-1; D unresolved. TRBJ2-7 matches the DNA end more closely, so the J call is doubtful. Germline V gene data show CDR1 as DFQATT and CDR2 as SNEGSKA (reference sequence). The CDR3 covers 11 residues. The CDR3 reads CSARDTREQYF. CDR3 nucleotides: TGCAGTGCTAGAGATACGCGTGAGCAGTACTTC.

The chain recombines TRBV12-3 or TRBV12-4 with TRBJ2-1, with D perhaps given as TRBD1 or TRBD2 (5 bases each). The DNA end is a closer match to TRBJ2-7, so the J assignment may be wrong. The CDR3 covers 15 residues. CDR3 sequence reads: CASRDHGASYNEQYF. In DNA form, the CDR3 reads TGTGCCAGCAGGGACCACGGGGCATCCTACAATGAGCAGTACTTC.

CDR3 sequence: CASTKSTDTQYF. The CDR3 DNA is TGTGCCAGCACCAAGAGCACAGATACGCAGTATTTT. The V gene is TRBV28, the J gene TRBJ2-3; D remains ambiguous. The length of the CDR3 is 12 residues. The germline V gene has CDR1 MDHEN and CDR2 SYDVKM. The ends were cut back, 7 bases at V and 0 bases at J, with 5 bases in the middle.

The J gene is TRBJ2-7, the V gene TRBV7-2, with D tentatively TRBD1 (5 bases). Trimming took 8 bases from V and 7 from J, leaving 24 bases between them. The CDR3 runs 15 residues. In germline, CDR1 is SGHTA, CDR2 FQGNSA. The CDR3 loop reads CASGLGQLNYNEQYF. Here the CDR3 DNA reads TGTGCCAGCGGATTGGGGCAGCTAAACTACAATGAGCAGTACTTC.

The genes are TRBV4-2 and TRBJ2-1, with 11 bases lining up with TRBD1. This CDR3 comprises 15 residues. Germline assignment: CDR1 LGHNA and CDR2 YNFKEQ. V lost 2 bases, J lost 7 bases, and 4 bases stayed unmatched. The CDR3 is CASSQSGQGGNEQFF. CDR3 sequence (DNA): TGTGCCAGCAGCCAATCGGGACAGGGGGGAAATGAGCAGTTCTTC.

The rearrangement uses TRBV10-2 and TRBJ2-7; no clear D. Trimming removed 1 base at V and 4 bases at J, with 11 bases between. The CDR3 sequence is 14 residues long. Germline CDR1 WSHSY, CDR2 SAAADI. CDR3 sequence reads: CASSEWVGPYEQYF. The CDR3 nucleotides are TGCGCCAGCAGTGAGTGGGTCGGACCGTACGAGCAGTACTTC.

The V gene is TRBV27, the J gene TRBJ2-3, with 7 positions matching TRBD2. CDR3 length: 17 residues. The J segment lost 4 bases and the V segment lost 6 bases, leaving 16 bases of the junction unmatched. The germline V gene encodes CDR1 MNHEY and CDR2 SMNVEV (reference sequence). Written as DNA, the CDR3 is TGTGCCAGCAGGCCCTTAGAGCGGGAACGTAGGGCAGATACGCAGTATTTT. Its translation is CASRPLERERRADTQYF.

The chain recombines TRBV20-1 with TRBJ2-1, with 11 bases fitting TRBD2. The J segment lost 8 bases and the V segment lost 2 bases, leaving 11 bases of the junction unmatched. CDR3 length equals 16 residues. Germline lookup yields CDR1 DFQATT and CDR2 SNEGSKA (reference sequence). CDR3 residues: CSARNPTSGIPHEQFF. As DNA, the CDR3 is TGCAGTGCTAGAAACCCGACTAGCGGGATCCCCCATGAGCAGTTCTTC.

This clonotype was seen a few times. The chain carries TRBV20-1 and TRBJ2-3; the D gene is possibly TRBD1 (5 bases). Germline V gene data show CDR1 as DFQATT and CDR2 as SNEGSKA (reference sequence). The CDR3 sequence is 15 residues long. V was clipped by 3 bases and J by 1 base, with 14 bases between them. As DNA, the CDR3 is TGCAGTGCTAGCGACCCCCGGACACGCACAGATACGCAGTATTTT. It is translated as CSASDPRTRTDTQYF.

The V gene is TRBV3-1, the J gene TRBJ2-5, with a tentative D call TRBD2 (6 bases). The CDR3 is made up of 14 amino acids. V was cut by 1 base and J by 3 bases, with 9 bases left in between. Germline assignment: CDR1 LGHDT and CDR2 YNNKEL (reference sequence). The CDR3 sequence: CASSQAQREETQYF. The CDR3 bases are TGTGCCAGCAGCCAAGCCCAGCGGGAAGAGACCCAGTACTTC.

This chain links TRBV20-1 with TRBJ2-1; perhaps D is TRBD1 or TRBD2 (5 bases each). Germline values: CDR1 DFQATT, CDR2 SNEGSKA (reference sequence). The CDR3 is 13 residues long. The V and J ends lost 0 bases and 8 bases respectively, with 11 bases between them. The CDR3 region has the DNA TGCAGTGCTAGAGATGGCCGGGACCATGAGCAGTTCTTC. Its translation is CSARDGRDHEQFF.

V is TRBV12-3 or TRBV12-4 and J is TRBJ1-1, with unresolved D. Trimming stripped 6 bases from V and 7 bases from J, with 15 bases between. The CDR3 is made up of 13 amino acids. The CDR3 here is CASRERGAGEAFF. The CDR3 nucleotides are TGTGCCAGCAGAGAAAGAGGAGCGGGTGAAGCTTTCTTT.

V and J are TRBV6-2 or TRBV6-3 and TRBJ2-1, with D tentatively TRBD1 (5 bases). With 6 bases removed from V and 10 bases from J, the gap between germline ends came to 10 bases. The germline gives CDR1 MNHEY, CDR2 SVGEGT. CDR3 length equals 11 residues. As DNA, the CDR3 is TGTGCCAGCAGACGAAACAGGGAGCAGTTCTTC. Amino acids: CASRRNREQFF.

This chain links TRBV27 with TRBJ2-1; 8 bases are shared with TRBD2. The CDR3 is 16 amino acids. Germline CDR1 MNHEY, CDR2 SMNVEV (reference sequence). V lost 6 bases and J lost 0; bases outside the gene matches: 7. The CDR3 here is CASSPVAGSSYNEQFF. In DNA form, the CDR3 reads TGTGCCAGCAGCCCGGTAGCGGGGAGCTCCTACAATGAGCAGTTCTTC.

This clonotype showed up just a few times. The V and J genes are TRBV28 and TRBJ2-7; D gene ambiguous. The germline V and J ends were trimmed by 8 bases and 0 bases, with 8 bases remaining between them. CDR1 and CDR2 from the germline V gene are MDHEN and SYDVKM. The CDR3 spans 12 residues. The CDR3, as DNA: TGTGCCAGCTTTTCTTTCTCCTACGAGCAGTACTTC. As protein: CASFSFSYEQYF.

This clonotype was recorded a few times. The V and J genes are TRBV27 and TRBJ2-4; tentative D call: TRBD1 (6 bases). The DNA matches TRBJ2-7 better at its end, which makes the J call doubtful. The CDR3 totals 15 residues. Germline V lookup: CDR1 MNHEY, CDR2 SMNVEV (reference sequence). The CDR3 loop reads CASSAGTSLSHEQYF. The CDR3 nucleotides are TGTGCCAGCAGTGCCGGGACATCGCTCTCTCACGAGCAGTACTTC.

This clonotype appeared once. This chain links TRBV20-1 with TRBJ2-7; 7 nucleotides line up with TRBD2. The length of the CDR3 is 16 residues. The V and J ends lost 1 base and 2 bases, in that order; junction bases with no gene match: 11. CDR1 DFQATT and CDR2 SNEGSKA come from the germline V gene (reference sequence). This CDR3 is CSARGRAGILTYEQYF. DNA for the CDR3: TGCAGTGCTAGAGGTAGAGCGGGAATACTAACCTACGAGCAGTACTTC.

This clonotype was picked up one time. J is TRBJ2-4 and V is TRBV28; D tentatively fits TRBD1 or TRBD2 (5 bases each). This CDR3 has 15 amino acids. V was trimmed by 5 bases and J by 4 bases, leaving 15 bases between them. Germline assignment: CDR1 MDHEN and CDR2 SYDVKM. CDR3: CASSALGTGKNIQYF. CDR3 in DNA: TGTGCCAGCAGTGCGCTGGGGACGGGAAAAAACATTCAGTACTTC. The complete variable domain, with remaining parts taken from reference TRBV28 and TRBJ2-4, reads DVKVTQSSRYLVKRTGEKVFLECVQDMDHENMFWYRQDPGLGLRLIYFSYDVKMKEKGDIPEGYSVSREKKERFSLILESASTNQTSMYLCASSALGTGKNIQYFGAGTRLSVL.

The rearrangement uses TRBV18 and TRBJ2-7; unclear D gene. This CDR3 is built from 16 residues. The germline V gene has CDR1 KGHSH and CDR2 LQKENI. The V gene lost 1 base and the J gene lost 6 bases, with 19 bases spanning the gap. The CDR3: CASSPQKLETLSEQYF. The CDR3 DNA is TGTGCCAGCTCACCACAGAAGCTGGAGACCCTATCCGAGCAGTACTTC.

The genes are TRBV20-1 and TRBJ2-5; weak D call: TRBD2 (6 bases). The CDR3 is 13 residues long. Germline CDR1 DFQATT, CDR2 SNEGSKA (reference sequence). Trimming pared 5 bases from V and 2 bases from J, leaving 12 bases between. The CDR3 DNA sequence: TGCAGTGCTCAAAGGGGACTGCAAGAGACCCAGTACTTC. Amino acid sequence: CSAQRGLQETQYF.

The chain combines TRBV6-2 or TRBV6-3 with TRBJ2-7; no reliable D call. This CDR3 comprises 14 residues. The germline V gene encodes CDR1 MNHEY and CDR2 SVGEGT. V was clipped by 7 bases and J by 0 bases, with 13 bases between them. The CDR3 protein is CASTMLRPSYEQYF. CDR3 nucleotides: TGTGCCAGCACGATGCTGAGACCCTCCTACGAGCAGTACTTC.

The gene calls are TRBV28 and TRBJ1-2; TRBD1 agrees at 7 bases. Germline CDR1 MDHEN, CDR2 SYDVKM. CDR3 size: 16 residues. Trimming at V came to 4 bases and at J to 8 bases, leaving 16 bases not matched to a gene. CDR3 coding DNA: TGTGCCAGCAGTTCGGCTCTCACAGGGGATTGGGCGGGCTACACCTTC. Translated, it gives CASSSALTGDWAGYTF.

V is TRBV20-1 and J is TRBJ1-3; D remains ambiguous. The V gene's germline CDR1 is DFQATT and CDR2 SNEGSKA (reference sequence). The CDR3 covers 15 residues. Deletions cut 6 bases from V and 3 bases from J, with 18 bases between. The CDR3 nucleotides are TGCAGTGCATCTACTCCGGTAGGAGGTGGAAACACCATATATTTT. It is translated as CSASTPVGGGNTIYF.

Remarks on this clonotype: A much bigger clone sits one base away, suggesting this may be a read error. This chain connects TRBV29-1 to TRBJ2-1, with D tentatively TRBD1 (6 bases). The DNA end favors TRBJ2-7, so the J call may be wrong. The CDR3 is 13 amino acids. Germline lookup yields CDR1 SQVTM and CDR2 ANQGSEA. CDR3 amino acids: CSVDETGLNEQYF. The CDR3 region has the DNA TGCAGCGTTGACGAAACAGGGTTGAATGAGCAGTACTTC.